Here is one TCR beta chain with its context. The antigen is undetermined. Here immunoSEQ multiplex PCR was the method, and the copy in TCRdb shows in-frame clones only, minus some. The data hold fewer than 130,000 clones, with approximately 90% observed a single time. The data are from a study of T cell responses to AZD1222 COVID-19 vaccine. Study observations and caveats: Repertoires were collected only later (after the peak T cell response had occurred).

Sequencing used peripheral blood, obtained on day 0 of AZD1222 vaccination. The TCR sequence derives from an adult in good health.

This chain's CDR3 is CASSLRTGRNSPLHF. CDR3 bases: TGTGCCAGCAGCTTGAGGACAGGGAGAAATTCACCCCTCCACTTT. The V call is TRBV7-2, the J call TRBJ1-6; 8 nucleotides align to TRBD1. Germline values: CDR1 SGHTA, CDR2 FQGNSA. Losses at the gene ends were 3 bases for V and 7 bases for J; bases not matched to a gene: 5. The CDR3 has 15 residues.